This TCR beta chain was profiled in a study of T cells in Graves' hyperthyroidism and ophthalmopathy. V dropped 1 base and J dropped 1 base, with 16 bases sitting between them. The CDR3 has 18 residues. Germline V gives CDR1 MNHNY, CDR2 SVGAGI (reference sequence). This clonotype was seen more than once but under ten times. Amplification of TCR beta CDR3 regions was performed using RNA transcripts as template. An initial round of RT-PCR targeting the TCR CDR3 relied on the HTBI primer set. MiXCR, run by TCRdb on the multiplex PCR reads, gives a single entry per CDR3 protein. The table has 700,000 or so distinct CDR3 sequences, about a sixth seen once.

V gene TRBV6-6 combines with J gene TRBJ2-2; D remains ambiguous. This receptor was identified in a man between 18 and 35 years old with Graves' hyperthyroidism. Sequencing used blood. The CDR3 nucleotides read TGTGCCAGCAGTTACTTACTATCGAGCCCGGGGAACACCGGGGAGCTGTTTTTT. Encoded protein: CASSYLLSSPGNTGELFF.